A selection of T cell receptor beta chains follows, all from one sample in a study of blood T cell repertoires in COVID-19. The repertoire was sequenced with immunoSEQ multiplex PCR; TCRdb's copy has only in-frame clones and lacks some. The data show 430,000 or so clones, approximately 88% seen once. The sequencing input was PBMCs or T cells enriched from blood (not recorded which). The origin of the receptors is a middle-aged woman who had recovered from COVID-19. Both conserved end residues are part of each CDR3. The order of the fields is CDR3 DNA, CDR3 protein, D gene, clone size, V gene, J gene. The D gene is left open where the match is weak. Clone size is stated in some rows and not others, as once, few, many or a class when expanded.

TGTGCCAGTAGTATTTATGACAGGAACAATCAGCCCCAGCATTTT	CASSIYDRNNQPQHF	.	few	TRBV19	TRBJ1-5
TGTGCCAGTAGTATATACAGAGCGGCTAACTATGGCTACACCTTC	CASSIYRAANYGYTF	.	.	TRBV19	TRBJ1-2
TGTGCCAGCAGCTTAGCTTTTCCTGAAGCTTTCTTT	CASSLAFPEAFF	.	.	TRBV11-3	TRBJ1-1
TGTGCCAGCAGGGGGGAGGGGCGAGGGAACAACTATGGCTACACCTTC	CASRGEGRGNNYGYTF	.	.	TRBV25-1	TRBJ1-2
TGTGCCAGCAGTGGACAGCGTGGATACGAGCAGTACTTC	CASSGQRGYEQYF	.	few	TRBV2	TRBJ2-7
TGTGCCAGCAGCCTGGGACTGGGCATCACTGAAGCTTTCTTT	CASSLGLGITEAFF	.	once	TRBV6-2/TRBV6-3	TRBJ1-1
TGCGCCAGCAGCTTGGGGACAGGGCTTTGGTCTGGAAACACCATATATTTT	CASSLGTGLWSGNTIYF	TRBD1	.	TRBV5-1	TRBJ1-3
TGTGCCAGTAGTACTCAGGGGGGCACCGGGGAGCTGTTTTTT	CASSTQGGTGELFF	.	.	TRBV19	TRBJ2-2
TGTGCCAGCAGCTTAGGAGTTAGTGGGAACACTGAAGCTTTCTTT	CASSLGVSGNTEAFF	.	.	TRBV7-2	TRBJ1-1
TGTGCCAGCAGGGGACAGTACAACAATGAGCAGTTCTTC	CASRGQYNNEQFF	TRBD1	few	TRBV2	TRBJ2-1
TGTGCCAGCAGGCCAGGGGGCGATTCACCCCTCCACTTT	CASRPGGDSPLHF	TRBD1	.	TRBV2	TRBJ1-6
TGTGCCACTCTGGCCGGGACTAGTCTGGCCGGGGAGCTGTTTTTT	CATLAGTSLAGELFF	TRBD2	.	TRBV2	TRBJ2-2
TGCGCCAGCAGCCAAGGCGGACAGTACATGAACACTGAAGCTTTCTTT	CASSQGGQYMNTEAFF	.	.	TRBV4-1	TRBJ1-1